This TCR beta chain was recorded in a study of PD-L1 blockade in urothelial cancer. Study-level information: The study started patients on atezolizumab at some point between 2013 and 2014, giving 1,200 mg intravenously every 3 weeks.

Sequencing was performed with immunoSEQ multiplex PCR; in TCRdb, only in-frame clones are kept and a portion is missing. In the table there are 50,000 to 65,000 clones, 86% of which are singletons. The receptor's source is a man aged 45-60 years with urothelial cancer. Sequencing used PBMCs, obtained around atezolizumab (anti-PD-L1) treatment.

CDR3 loop: CASKTSGRDGYTF. The CDR3 bases are TGTGCCAGTAAAACTTCAGGGCGCGATGGCTACACCTTC. V is TRBV19 and J is TRBJ1-2; possibly TRBD1 for D (5 bases). Trimming shortened V by 7 bases and J by 6 bases, and 15 bases separated the two germline ends. The CDR3 has 13 residues. Per germline, CDR1 LNHDA and CDR2 SQIVND (reference sequence).